These 27 T cell receptor beta chains were sequenced from one sample in a study of identical twins. MiXCR was run by TCRdb on the 5' RACE reads, yielding one entry per CDR3 protein. This sample has around 680,000 distinct CDR3 sequences, with less than 10% found just once. These same records also appear under a second study, on yellow fever vaccine responses in identical twins.

The sample was PBMCs. The receptors come from a woman aged 18-35 years in good health.

Ten or more counts support this clonotype. V and J are TRBV12-3 or TRBV12-4 and TRBJ2-6, with 7 positions matching TRBD1. CDR3 length: 16 amino acids. After removal of 3 bases from V and 4 bases from J, the junction contained 6 bases not matched to a gene. The CDR3 region is CASSLGTVSGANVLTF. In DNA, the CDR3 is TGTGCCAGCAGTTTGGGGACAGTTTCCGGGGCCAACGTCCTGACTTTC.

This clonotype occurred many times. The gene calls are TRBV24-1 and TRBJ2-5; 7 bases match TRBD1. The CDR3 contains 16 residues. The trim removed 3 bases at V and 5 bases at J, leaving 11 bases unmatched. CDR1 and CDR2 from the germline V gene are KGHDR and SFDVKD. The CDR3 reads CATSDIPSDRDETQYF. Written as DNA, the CDR3 is TGTGCCACCAGTGATATTCCGTCCGACAGGGATGAGACCCAGTACTTC.

This clonotype was found many times. The V call is TRBV12-3 or TRBV12-4, the J call TRBJ2-7; 9 bases map to TRBD1. Losses at the gene ends were 5 bases for V and 2 bases for J; bases not matched to a gene: 7. The CDR3 contains 15 residues. CDR3 region: CASSGRDRATYEQYF. DNA for the CDR3: TGTGCCAGCAGTGGCCGGGACAGGGCAACCTACGAGCAGTACTTC.

This clonotype was counted ten times or more. The J gene is TRBJ2-2, the V gene TRBV12-3 or TRBV12-4, with D perhaps TRBD2 (5 bases). This CDR3 region has 14 residues. Between the trimmed V and J ends, which lost 2 bases and 5 bases, there was a span of 9 bases. The CDR3 nucleotides are TGTGCCAGCAGTTTAATTCGGGGAACCGGGGAGCTGTTTTTT. This sequence encodes CASSLIRGTGELFF.

Only a few counts were recorded for this clonotype. The genes are TRBV28 and TRBJ2-7; D uncertain. The CDR3 runs 12 residues. CDR1 MDHEN and CDR2 SYDVKM come from the germline V gene. The V and J ends lost 3 bases and 2 bases respectively, with 5 bases between them. The CDR3 DNA is TGTGCCAGCAGTTTCAATCCCTACGAGCAGTACTTC. Amino acid sequence: CASSFNPYEQYF.

This clonotype was counted between two and nine times. J is TRBJ2-7 and V is TRBV7-9; 9 bases line up with TRBD2. The CDR3 has 14 residues. V shed 4 bases, J shed 6 bases, and the junction held 7 bases outside the gene matches. Germline V gene lookup returns CDR1 SEHNR and CDR2 FQNEAQ (reference sequence). CDR3 loop: CASSSSGGRGEQYF. The CDR3 nucleotides read TGTGCCAGCAGCTCGAGCGGGGGGCGCGGCGAGCAGTACTTC.

This clonotype was recorded a few times. V is TRBV10-3 and J is TRBJ2-1, with TRBD1 matching over 8 bases. Germline lookup yields CDR1 ENHRY and CDR2 SYGVKD. V lost 0 bases to trimming and J lost 2 bases; unmatched junction nucleotides: 0. The CDR3 has 15 amino acids. CDR3 sequence: CAISESGQAYNEQFF. The CDR3 nucleotides are TGTGCCATCAGTGAGTCGGGACAGGCCTACAATGAGCAGTTCTTC.

In regard to this clonotype: Sequence at one end of the junction differs from germline and may be a read error. V usage is TRBV6-2 or TRBV6-3 and J usage is TRBJ2-7, with unresolved D. This CDR3 has 12 amino acids. Germline V gene sequence: CDR1 MNHEY, CDR2 SVGEGT. In DNA, the CDR3 is TGTGCCAGCAGTTACGGTATCGCCGAAGTTTGGTTC. Protein sequence: CASSYGIAEVWF.

This clonotype was picked up a small number of times. The V and J genes are TRBV7-2 and TRBJ1-4, with 10 bases aligning to TRBD1. The CDR3 is 15 residues long. Germline CDR1 reads SGHTA; CDR2 reads FQGNSA. J gave up 7 bases and V 6 bases, and 8 bases lay outside the gene matches. In DNA form, the CDR3 reads TGTGCCAGCAGATCGGGACAGGGGAGACCTGAAAAACTGTTTTTT. Translated, it gives CASRSGQGRPEKLFF.

The table lists this clonotype with a count of one. V and J are TRBV6-2 or TRBV6-3 and TRBJ2-7; D gene uncertain. From germline, CDR1 is MNHEY and CDR2 SVGEGT. The CDR3 loop spans 11 amino acids. The V end lost 7 bases, the J end lost 7 bases, and 11 bases lay between the germline ends. The CDR3 sequence: CASIPSGEQYF. In DNA, the CDR3 is TGTGCCAGCATACCTTCTGGAGAGCAGTACTTC.

V gene TRBV4-2 combines with J gene TRBJ2-7, with D possibly being TRBD2 (6 bases). Germline V CDR1 and CDR2: LGHNA, YNFKEQ. Trimming took 1 base from V and 0 from J, leaving 13 bases between them. This CDR3 has 16 residues. The CDR3 sequence is CASSQARGTSSYEQYF. DNA for the CDR3: TGTGCCAGCAGCCAAGCTCGGGGGACCAGCTCCTACGAGCAGTACTTC.

This clonotype was counted at least ten times. V usage is TRBV29-1 and J usage is TRBJ2-2; D ambiguous. Germline CDR1 and CDR2: SQVTM and ANQGSEA. This CDR3 is built from 15 residues. The V gene lost 0 bases and the J gene lost 6 bases, with 14 bases spanning the gap. CDR3 sequence (DNA): TGCAGCGTTGAAGATAATTCCCGCGCCCCCGGGGAGCTGTTTTTT. Its protein is CSVEDNSRAPGELFF.

This clonotype was picked up a small number of times. V is TRBV24-1 and J is TRBJ2-1; 7 bases match TRBD1. CDR1 and CDR2 from the germline V gene are KGHDR and SFDVKD. There are 16 residues in the CDR3. Losses at the gene ends were 5 bases for V and 7 bases for J; bases not matched to a gene: 13. The CDR3 DNA reads TGTGCCACCAGTGCTATTCGGGACAGTTCCAGGAATGAGCAGTTCTTC. Residues: CATSAIRDSSRNEQFF.

There are a few counts of this clonotype. The rearrangement uses TRBV5-1 and TRBJ2-3; TRBD1 might be the D (6 bases). Between the trimmed V and J ends, which lost 2 bases and 2 bases, there was a span of 9 bases. The CDR3 covers 14 residues. Germline V gives CDR1 SGHRS, CDR2 YFSETQ. DNA for the CDR3: TGCGCCAGCAGCTTCCAGGGGATCACAGATACGCAGTATTTT. Residues: CASSFQGITDTQYF.

V and J are TRBV7-2 and TRBJ2-3; D call uncertain. CDR1 SGHTA and CDR2 FQGNSA come from the germline V gene. CDR3 length: 14 residues. Trimming removed 5 bases at V and 6 bases at J, with 15 bases between. The CDR3 region has the DNA TGTGCCAGCAGCCGCCGCATCCGGGTGGATACGCAGTATTTT. It is translated as CASSRRIRVDTQYF.

The sample holds many counts of this clonotype. This chain uses TRBV11-3 with TRBJ2-1; 9 bases are shared with TRBD2. This CDR3 has 18 residues. The V segment lost 1 base and the J segment 0 bases; nucleotides outside the gene matches: 7. Germline assignment: CDR1 SGHNT and CDR2 YENEEA. CDR3 in amino acids: CASSLGLAAPSSYNEQFF. CDR3 DNA sequence: TGTGCCAGCAGCTTAGGACTAGCGGCGCCAAGCTCCTACAATGAGCAGTTCTTC.

The V gene is TRBV12-3 or TRBV12-4, the J gene TRBJ2-1, with TRBD2 matching over 9 bases. This CDR3 has 18 amino acids. The CDR3 loop is CTRSFGLSGVAGANEQFF. Written as DNA, the CDR3 is TGTACCCGCAGTTTTGGCTTATCTGGGGTAGCGGGAGCCAATGAGCAGTTCTTC.

The gene calls are TRBV4-3 and TRBJ2-7; 9 bases are shared with TRBD1. The V gene's germline CDR1 is LGHNA and CDR2 YSLEER. This CDR3 contains 15 residues. V lost 4 bases to trimming and J lost 3 bases; unmatched junction nucleotides: 7. CDR3 loop: CASSPQDRGGYEQYF. The CDR3 coding sequence is TGCGCCAGCAGCCCCCAGGACAGGGGCGGCTACGAGCAGTACTTC.

This clonotype was picked up one time. A junction boundary mismatches the germline segment, possibly from a read error. The genes are TRBV6-2 or TRBV6-3 and TRBJ2-7; 12 bases are shared with TRBD2. The CDR3 contains 15 residues. Germline CDR1 reads MNHEY; CDR2 reads SVGEGT. The CDR3 DNA sequence: TGTGCCAGCAGTTCACGGACTAGCGGGAAGTACGAGCAGAACTTC. This codes for CASSSRTSGKYEQNF.

The chain employs TRBV19 and TRBJ2-1, with D tentatively TRBD2 (6 bases). The CDR3 has 15 residues. In germline, CDR1 is LNHDA, CDR2 SQIVND (reference sequence). Trimming cost V 3 bases and J 0 bases, with 9 bases left between them. CDR3 in amino acids: CASSMGGNSYNEQFF. The DNA for the CDR3 is TGTGCCAGTAGTATGGGCGGGAACTCCTACAATGAGCAGTTCTTC. Drawing the rest from reference TRBV19 and TRBJ2-1, the complete variable domain is DGGITQSPKYLFRKEGQNVTLSCEQNLNHDAMYWYRQDPGQGLRLIYYSQIVNDFQKGDIAEGYSVSREKKESFPLTVTSAQKNPTAFYLCASSMGGNSYNEQFFGPGTRLTVL.

This clonotype came up a few times. The chain combines TRBV4-1 with TRBJ2-1, with D unresolved. The CDR3 sequence is 13 residues long. Germline CDR1 is MGHRA and CDR2 is YSYEKL. V lost 0 bases and J lost 6, with 6 bases in between. This CDR3 reads CASSQEIVNEQFF. CDR3 nucleotide sequence: TGCGCCAGCAGCCAAGAAATAGTCAATGAGCAGTTCTTC.

This clonotype was counted ten times or more. The chain employs TRBV6-5 and TRBJ2-7, with D possibly being TRBD1 (5 bases). Trimming left V 6 bases short and J 4 bases short, with 7 bases between. Germline CDR1 reads MNHEY; CDR2 reads SVGAGI. The CDR3 loop spans 11 amino acids. This CDR3 is CASRSGYEQYF. The CDR3 nucleotides are TGTGCCAGCAGATCAGGGTACGAGCAGTACTTC.

This clonotype has a single count. The J gene is TRBJ2-7, the V gene TRBV20-1, with D perhaps TRBD2 (6 bases). The CDR3 extends over 14 amino acids. The germline CDR1 and CDR2 sequences are DFQATT and SNEGSKA (reference sequence). Deletions cut 0 bases from V and 3 bases from J, with 12 bases between. The CDR3, as DNA: TGCAGTGCTAGAGATACACTGGGGGGCTACGAGCAGTACTTC. This sequence encodes CSARDTLGGYEQYF.

This clonotype appeared a few times. The rearrangement links TRBV7-9 to TRBJ1-4, with D unclear. Trimming left V 4 bases short and J 8 bases short, with 14 bases between. CDR3 length: 14 amino acids. Germline V lookup: CDR1 SEHNR, CDR2 FQNEAQ (reference sequence). Here the CDR3 reads CASSSLVLGEKLFF. The CDR3 region has the DNA TGTGCCAGCAGCTCCCTGGTCCTCGGCGAAAAACTGTTTTTT. Filled out from reference TRBV7-9 and TRBJ1-4, the complete variable domain reads DTGVSQNPRHKITKRGQNVTFRCDPISEHNRLYWYRQTLGQGPEFLTYFQNEAQLEKSRLLSDRFSAERPKGSFSTLEIQRTEQGDSAMYLCASSSLVLGEKLFFGSGTQLSVL.

The rearrangement uses TRBV12-3 or TRBV12-4 and TRBJ1-2; D remains unclear. V was pared by 3 bases and J by 6 bases, with 14 bases between. The CDR3 has 14 amino acids. The CDR3 here is CASSFLGSTNGYTF. As DNA, the CDR3 is TGTGCCAGCAGTTTTCTGGGAAGTACGAATGGCTACACCTTC.

The rearrangement links TRBV4-3 to TRBJ2-3; no definite D call. Trimming took off 0 bases at V and 4 bases at J, with 8 bases between the two ends. The CDR3 runs 14 residues. Per germline, CDR1 LGHNA and CDR2 YSLEER. CDR3 DNA sequence: TGCGCCAGCAGCCAAGATATCCTTTCAGATACGCAGTATTTT. It is translated as CASSQDILSDTQYF.

Points on this clonotype: An end of the junction differs from the germline gene, which may be a read error. The chain uses TRBV6-5 and TRBJ2-3, with TRBD2 matching over 8 bases. Germline-derived CDR1 and CDR2 are MNHEY and SVGAGI. There are 15 residues in the CDR3. CDR3 DNA: TGTGCCAGCAGTTACTCGGCGGGGGGAGCAGATACGCAGAATTTT. This sequence encodes CASSYSAGGADTQNF.